The T cell receptor beta chain described here comes from a study of blood T cell repertoires in COVID-19 (dated by TCRdb to 2020 to 2022). Context from the whole study: Collaborator samples came from the United States, Italy and Spain and covered acute and convalescent phases of COVID-19. Sample metadata almost always included a de-identified subject ID, COVID-19 status, age in years and sex. HLA class I and class II types, where available, came from metadata supplied by the sample provider rather than from assay-based typing. Subjects who had been exposed to COVID-19, were actively infected with it, or had recovered from it provided the deeply sampled blood TCRbeta repertoires that made up the dataset. The material from the prospective study consisted of cDNA or gDNA derived from T cells, B-cell-depleted T cells, or PBMCs. The repertoires were released in a freely available public database intended as a resource for research on the immune response to SARS-CoV-2. Samples were obtained from the ongoing ImmuneRACE study (first 160 participants) and from about 1,300 subjects provided by 6 global collaborators. Study-wide findings and limitations: The quantity of clinical and demographic metadata differed by source and by participant and was supplied without curation.

TCRbeta CDR3 regions were amplified from genomic DNA by means of the immunoSEQ Assay, a bias-controlled multiplex PCR. In the paper's pipeline: The number of nucleated cells in each sample was estimated by amplification of reference gene primers within the assay. To quantify the absolute abundance of each unique TCRbeta CDR3 rearrangement, sequence reads were collapsed and filtered. For each sample, productive Simpson clonality was calculated by taking the square root of Simpson's diversity index across productive rearrangements. What TCRdb holds here is the immuneACCESS table cut down to in-frame rearrangements. Part of the clones is not present; checked against another copy, under half of the missing clones reflect an unresolved V gene, and the others are unexplained. For V, J and clone size, that table is used; D and trimming come from the DNA. The sample contains around 270,000 clones, 80% to 90% of them found a single time. The ten largest account for 4.3% of the sample.

In the prospective study, participants were roughly 18 to 89 years old, resided in 24 geographic areas of the United States, and were enrolled through a virtual design. In the prospective study, cohorts were assigned on the basis of participant-reported clinical history obtained from a screening survey and a study questionnaire. Recovered participants in ImmuneRACE Cohort 3 were defined as having two consecutive negative NP/OP PCR tests, clearance from a healthcare professional, or resolution of symptoms. Mobile phlebotomists in the prospective study collected whole blood, serum and a nasopharyngeal or oropharyngeal swab from every participant. Prospective study participants could optionally give additional blood draws and questionnaires over an approximately two-month period. Blood samples from the prospective study were shipped frozen or at room temperature prior to DNA extraction. Spanning cysteine to phenylalanine, the CDR3 consists of 14 amino acids. Only the CDR3 DNA is retained, 42 bases long and in frame from the first base. The germline V end is reduced by 6 bases and the J end by 2 bases; junction bases left unmatched: 6. Via the germline V gene, CDR1 is SQVTM and CDR2 ANQGSEA.

This clone turned up a few times. Its antigen specificity is not known. Base qualities were left out, and no much larger clone turns up one base away. Source material: PBMCs or T cells enriched from blood (not recorded which). The chain uses TRBV29-1 and TRBJ2-3; 9 middle bases align to TRBD1. The sequence came from a woman aged 25 to 39 who had recovered from COVID-19. CDR3 loop: CSVRTGAHTDTQYF. The bases are TGCAGCGTCCGGACAGGGGCCCACACAGATACGCAGTATTTT.